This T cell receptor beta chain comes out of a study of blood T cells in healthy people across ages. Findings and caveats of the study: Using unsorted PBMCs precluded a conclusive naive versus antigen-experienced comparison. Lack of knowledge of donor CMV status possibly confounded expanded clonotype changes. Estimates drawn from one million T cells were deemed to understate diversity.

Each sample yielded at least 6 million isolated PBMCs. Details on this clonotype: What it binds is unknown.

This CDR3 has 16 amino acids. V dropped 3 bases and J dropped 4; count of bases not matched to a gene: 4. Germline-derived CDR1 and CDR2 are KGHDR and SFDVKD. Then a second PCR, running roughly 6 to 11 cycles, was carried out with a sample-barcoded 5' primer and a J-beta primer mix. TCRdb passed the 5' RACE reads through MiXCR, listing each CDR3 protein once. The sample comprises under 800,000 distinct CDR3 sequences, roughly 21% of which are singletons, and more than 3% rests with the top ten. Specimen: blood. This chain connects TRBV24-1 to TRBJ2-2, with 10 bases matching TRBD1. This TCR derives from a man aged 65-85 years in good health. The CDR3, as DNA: TGTGCCACCAGTGATCCGGGACAGGGGCCCACCGGGGAGCTGTTTTTT. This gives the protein CATSDPGQGPTGELFF.